This T cell receptor beta chain was retrieved from a study of naive and memory T cell subsets. Study observations and caveats: Activation and differentiation may alter RNA-based TCR counts. Naive repertoires, especially CD8, held a few larger clonotypes, possibly memory cells re-expressing CD45RA.

V was pared by 8 bases and J by 4 bases, with 7 bases of the junction left unmatched. The CDR3 is 15 residues long. As concerns this clonotype: Its antigen remains unknown.

Four subsets defined by CD45RA and CD27 were sorted after CD3, CD4, CD8 and live/dead staining. Both TRBC1 and TRBC2 were covered by a beta constant-region primer of two equimolar oligonucleotides. Ligated cDNA was amplified by four rounds of PCR with nested alpha and beta constant-region primers and SP2. The cDNA 3' end received a ligated single-stranded oligonucleotide carrying the SP2 primer and a 12-nucleotide UMI. TCRdb analysed the UMI-ligation and nested PCR reads with MiXCR anew, one entry per CDR3 protein. The sample lists 150,000 or so distinct CDR3 sequences, roughly 20% occurring once. Sequenced: naive CD4+ T cells from blood. V is TRBV12-3 or TRBV12-4 and J is TRBJ2-1; 11 bases map to TRBD2. The receptor comes from a human donor in good health. Written as DNA, the CDR3 is TGTGCCAGCGGCACTAGCGGGAGACAGTACAATGAGCAGTTCTTC. Protein product: CASGTSGRQYNEQFF.